The sequence of this TCR beta chain was determined in a study of blood T cell repertoires in COVID-19. Study as a whole: Researchers got acute and convalescent COVID-19 samples from the United States, Italy and Spain. T cells, B-cell-depleted T cells, or PBMCs supplied cDNA or gDNA.

Authors' processing steps: The authors estimated nucleated cell counts from reference gene primer amplification. The protocol was immunoSEQ multiplex PCR, while the TCRdb copy is restricted to in-frame clones and leaves out a portion. The V and J calls and the clone size are those of that table, but D and trimming were determined from the DNA. This repertoire shows about 250,000 clones, around four fifths found once; its top ten account for around 6.8%. The CDR3 contains 16 residues. The ends lost 3 bases at V and 3 bases at J; junction bases unmatched: 4. Per germline, CDR1 SGHAT and CDR2 FQNNGV. Sequencing was carried out using peripheral blood. The chain has TRBV11-2 and TRBJ1-6, with 8 bases that match TRBD1. The sequence derives from a woman aged 60-70 years with active or convalescent COVID-19. CDR3 sequence: CASSLTGANYNSPLHF. The CDR3 DNA reads as TGTGCCAGCAGCTTGACAGGGGCGAACTATAATTCACCCCTCCACTTT.